Described below is a single T cell receptor (beta chain) sequence and its context. Its target is not known. By quantitative 5'-RACE with molecular barcodes, the TCR beta libraries were made. Each CDR3 protein gets one entry after TCRdb re-called the 5' RACE reads with MiXCR. The sample yields under 130,000 distinct CDR3 sequences, around 24% seen once. This CDR3 is built from 14 residues. V was shortened by 4 bases and J by 2 bases, with 14 bases between the two germline ends. CDR1 is DFQATT and CDR2 is SNEGSKA in the germline V gene (reference sequence). These data are taken from a study of CD8 T cells in ankylosing spondylitis. General study points: Disease-linked clones had a CD8+ phenotype and relatively low frequency in peripheral blood. For ankylosing spondylitis blood, a TCR beta motif of eight or nine highly homologous variants appeared characteristic. Both synovial fluid and blood in reactive arthritis had previously been reported to carry some motif variants.

The sample consisted of synovial fluid, either unsorted or a sorted T cell fraction (not recorded which). This chain joins TRBV20-1 and TRBJ2-5; tentatively, D is TRBD2 (6 bases). This TCR was sampled from a male donor with ankylosing spondylitis. The CDR3 loop is CSAKKPSAQETQYF. The CDR3, as DNA: TGCAGTGCTAAGAAGCCTAGCGCTCAAGAGACCCAGTACTTC.